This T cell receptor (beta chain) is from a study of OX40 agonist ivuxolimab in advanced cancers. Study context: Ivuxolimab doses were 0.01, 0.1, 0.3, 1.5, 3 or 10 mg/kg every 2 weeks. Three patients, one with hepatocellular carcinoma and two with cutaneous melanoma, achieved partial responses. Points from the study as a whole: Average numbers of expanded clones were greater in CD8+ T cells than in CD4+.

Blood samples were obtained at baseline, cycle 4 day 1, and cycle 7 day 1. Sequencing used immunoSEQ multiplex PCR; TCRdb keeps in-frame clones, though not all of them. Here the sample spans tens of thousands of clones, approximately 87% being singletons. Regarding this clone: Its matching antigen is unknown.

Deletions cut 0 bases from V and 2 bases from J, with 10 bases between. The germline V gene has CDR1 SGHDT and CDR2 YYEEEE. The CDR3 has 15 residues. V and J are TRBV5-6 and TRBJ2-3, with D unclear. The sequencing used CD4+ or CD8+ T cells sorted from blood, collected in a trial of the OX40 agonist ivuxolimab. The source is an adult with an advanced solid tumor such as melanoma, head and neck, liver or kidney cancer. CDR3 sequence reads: CASSLVRGYTDTQYF. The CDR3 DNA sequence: TGTGCCAGCAGCTTGGTTCGTGGCTACACAGATACGCAGTATTTT.